This T cell receptor beta chain was captured in a study of metastatic and nonmetastatic thyroid tumors. About the research overall: The comparison covered peripheral blood and tumor or nodule tissue in malignant and benign thyroid patients.

None of the patients had undergone any treatment ahead of thyroid surgery. TCRdb redid the clone calls on the PCR reads using MiXCR. The sample contains some 69,000 clones, around 14% of which appear only once. The study, taken as a whole, reports: According to reports, the diversity of TCR beta was significantly higher in malignant thyroid tumors than in benign nodules, and this held in both blood and tumor samples.

For this clone: What it binds is unknown.

Germline V lookup: CDR1 SGHAT, CDR2 FQNNGV. The V gene lost 1 base and the J gene lost 0 bases, with 9 bases spanning the gap. The CDR3 spans 16 residues. This clonotype was sampled from a male donor with papillary thyroid cancer or a benign thyroid nodule (not recorded which). Some clones in this sample may be carry-over from other donors' samples. V usage is TRBV11-2 and J usage is TRBJ2-2, with a tentative D call TRBD2 (5 bases). The specimen sequenced was blood. CDR3 amino acids: CASSLGGRANTGELFF. The CDR3 DNA sequence: TGTGCCAGCAGCTTAGGAGGGCGGGCGAACACCGGGGAGCTGTTTTTT.